Presented here are 8 T cell receptor beta chains from one specimen sequenced in a study of cytomegalovirus exposure and HLA in healthy donors. The PCR made use of 60 Vbeta and 13 Jbeta primers. Sequenced by immunoSEQ multiplex PCR; TCRdb stores in-frame clones only, minus some. The data show some 180,000 clones, with over 60% seen just once and around 1.5% held by the top ten. Sequencing was done on a sample of PBMCs. The receptors here all came from a man aged 18 to 29 in good health and CMV-seronegative.

About this clone: The junction departs from germline at one end; a sequencing error may be responsible. The CDR3 region is CASREDSITEAFF. Here the CDR3 DNA reads TGTGCCAGCAGAGAAGACAGCATCACTGAAGCTTTCTTT. J is TRBJ1-1 and V is TRBV2, with D possibly matching TRBD1 (5 bases). The CDR3 has 13 residues. CDR1 and CDR2 from the germline V gene are SNHLY and FYNNEI.

The chain couples TRBV4-2 to TRBJ1-2; tentatively, D is TRBD1 (6 bases). This CDR3 is built from 16 residues. V dropped 2 bases and J dropped 2 bases, with 15 bases sitting between them. CDR1 is LGHNA and CDR2 is YNFKEQ in the germline V gene. CDR3 region: CASSQLDSRVNYGYTF. CDR3 bases: TGTGCCAGCAGCCAACTGGACAGCCGAGTCAACTATGGCTACACCTTC.

The chain employs TRBV19 and TRBJ1-2, with D hard to call. V shed 2 bases and J shed 3 bases, with 4 bases lying between them. This CDR3 contains 12 residues. Looked up from germline, CDR1 is LNHDA and CDR2 is SQIVND (reference sequence). The CDR3 DNA is TGTGCCAGTAGTATAACAGACTATGGCTACACCTTC. It translates to CASSITDYGYTF.

The gene calls are TRBV9 and TRBJ2-3; D not certain. The CDR3 has 17 amino acids. V dropped 0 bases and J dropped 0 bases, with 14 bases sitting between them. CDR1 is SGDLS and CDR2 is YYNGEE in the germline V gene. DNA for the CDR3: TGTGCCAGCAGCGTAGCTGTAGCTCCCGCTAGCACAGATACGCAGTATTTT. Translating it yields CASSVAVAPASTDTQYF.

This clone showed up just once. This sequence joins TRBV27 and TRBJ2-1; 11 bases line up with TRBD1. Per germline, CDR1 MNHEY and CDR2 SMNVEV (reference sequence). V was clipped by 6 bases and J by 7 bases; unmatched bases: 8. The CDR3 runs to 15 residues. CDR3 in amino acids: CASRIGTGGGNEQFF. The CDR3 DNA reads as TGTGCCAGCAGAATCGGGACAGGGGGAGGGAATGAGCAGTTCTTC.

The chain carries TRBV5-1 and TRBJ2-5; 14 nucleotides match TRBD2. The J call may be mistaken, given a closer DNA end match to TRBJ2-7. This CDR3 contains 17 residues. CDR1 and CDR2 from the germline V gene are SGHRS and YFSETQ. The CDR3 DNA sequence: TGCGCCAGCAGCCGTCGACTAGCGGGAGGGCGTTCAGTCGAGCAGTACTTC. Translation: CASSRRLAGGRSVEQYF.

The rearrangement joins TRBV5-5 to TRBJ2-7; weak D call: TRBD2 (5 bases). The length of the CDR3 is 13 residues. Trimming took off 4 bases at V and 3 bases at J, with 11 bases between the two ends. Looked up from germline, CDR1 is SGHKS and CDR2 is YYEKEE (reference sequence). The CDR3, as DNA: TGTGCCAGCAGCGCCGGGGTCAGCTACGAGCAGTACTTC. Its protein product is CASSAGVSYEQYF.

The gene calls are TRBV6-5 and TRBJ1-6; no firm D call. V gave up 2 bases and J gave up 9 bases, with 8 bases separating them. The CDR3 runs 13 residues. Germline CDR1 and CDR2: MNHEY and SVGAGI. This chain's CDR3 is CASSYGGFSPLHF. The CDR3 coding sequence is TGTGCCAGCAGTTACGGCGGTTTTTCACCCCTCCACTTT.